Listed here are 22 T cell receptor beta chains from one sample, sequenced in a study of vaccination and CD4 T cells after COVID-19. These receptors' targets are unknown. Treatment: approximately 9-day PBMC culture with coronavirus spike peptide pools or control peptides (ViraFEST assay). Collection of the unexposed donor's CD4+ T cells took place before the COVID-19 pandemic (2011-2018). Oncomine TCR Beta short-read sequencing was applied to DNA from cultured CD4+ T cells. Via MiXCR, TCRdb re-called the PCR reads, giving one row per CDR3 protein. The sample records approximately 8,600 distinct CDR3 sequences, around 48% being singletons. Sequenced material: CD4+ T cells from blood, cultured in vitro. The source is a human donor in good health.

V usage is TRBV19 and J usage is TRBJ1-1, with a weak D call TRBD1 (6 bases). The CDR3 is made up of 12 amino acids. CDR1 LNHDA and CDR2 SQIVND come from the germline V gene (reference sequence). V was shortened by 9 bases and J by 6 bases, with 14 bases between the two germline ends. CDR3 loop: CASIQGAAEAFF. CDR3 in DNA: TGTGCCAGCATACAGGGAGCCGCTGAAGCTTTCTTT.

The chain combines TRBV6-2 or TRBV6-3 with TRBJ1-6, with 12 positions matching TRBD1. The CDR3 is made up of 16 amino acids. Trimming cost V 6 bases and J 6 bases; bases outside gene matches: 6. The germline V gene has CDR1 MNHEY and CDR2 SVGEGT. CDR3 DNA sequence: TGTGCCAGCAGATCGGGACAGGGGGCTTCTAATTCACCCCTCCACTTT. Amino acids: CASRSGQGASNSPLHF.

V gene TRBV2 combines with J gene TRBJ1-5, with D uncertain. Germline V gives CDR1 SNHLY, CDR2 FYNNEI. The CDR3 contains 16 residues. V lost 1 base to trimming and J lost 0 bases, with 10 bases between them. CDR3 DNA: TGTGCCAGCAGTGAAGAATCAGTTTATAGCAATCAGCCCCAGCATTTT. It encodes CASSEESVYSNQPQHF.

The rearrangement uses TRBV6-5 and TRBJ2-6, with 9 nucleotides matching TRBD1. Germline CDR1 and CDR2: MNHEY and SVGAGI. With V trimmed by 0 bases and J by 2 bases, 5 bases remained unmatched. The CDR3 is 18 amino acids. The CDR3 is CASSYSGQGQTGANVLTF. The CDR3 DNA reads TGTGCCAGCAGTTACTCGGGACAGGGCCAGACTGGGGCCAACGTCCTGACTTTC.

This clonotype was recorded a few times. The V gene is TRBV2, the J gene TRBJ2-5, with 9 bases identical to TRBD1. Unmatched junction bases numbered 11, after V lost 5 bases and J lost 7 bases. Germline values: CDR1 SNHLY, CDR2 FYNNEI. This CDR3 comprises 15 residues. The DNA for the CDR3 is TGTGCCAGCAGTTATGGAGGGACAGGGAAAGGGACCCAGTACTTC. Protein: CASSYGGTGKGTQYF.

The chain combines TRBV2 with TRBJ1-6; D uncertain. Trimming took 2 bases from V and 16 from J, leaving 12 bases between them. CDR3 length: 12 amino acids. Germline V lookup: CDR1 SNHLY, CDR2 FYNNEI. The chain's CDR3 is CASSESSRWLHF. CDR3 nucleotides: TGTGCCAGCAGTGAAAGTTCCAGGTGGCTCCACTTT.

The chain is built from TRBV27 and TRBJ1-3; TRBD1 matches 8 bases. This CDR3 is built from 16 residues. Germline CDR1 reads MNHEY; CDR2 reads SMNVEV (reference sequence). Unmatched junction bases numbered 3, after V lost 2 bases and J lost 0 bases. The CDR3 DNA follows: TGTGCCAGCAGTTTAACAGGACAGGGCTCTGGAAACACCATATATTTT. Translating gives CASSLTGQGSGNTIYF.

The J gene is TRBJ1-2, the V gene TRBV5-6; TRBD1 aligns across 7 bases. Germline V CDR1 and CDR2: SGHDT, YYEEEE. This CDR3 is built from 13 residues. V lost 5 bases and J lost 4; bases outside the gene matches: 5. CDR3 region: CASRRQGGYGYTF. DNA of the CDR3: TGTGCCAGCAGACGACAGGGTGGCTATGGCTACACCTTC.

The chain employs TRBV6-1 and TRBJ1-2, with 9 nucleotides matching TRBD1. The germline gives CDR1 MNHNS, CDR2 SASEGT. CDR3 length: 15 residues. The V gene end was trimmed by 6 bases and the J gene end by 4 bases; junction bases not matched to a gene: 9. The CDR3: CASRTSGQGSYGYTF. In nucleotides, the CDR3 is TGTGCCAGCAGAACCTCGGGACAGGGTAGCTATGGCTACACCTTC.

The chain links TRBV20-1 to TRBJ1-1, with D possibly being TRBD1 (5 bases). V lost 5 bases and J lost 1, with 8 bases in between. Germline values: CDR1 DFQATT, CDR2 SNEGSKA (reference sequence). This CDR3 has 12 residues. The CDR3 here is CSAPGQNTEAFF. CDR3 bases: TGCAGTGCTCCGGGGCAGAACACTGAAGCTTTCTTT.

This rearrangement joins TRBV5-4 to TRBJ2-2; the D gene is possibly TRBD2 (6 bases). In germline, CDR1 is SGHNT, CDR2 YYREEE (reference sequence). The CDR3 loop spans 15 amino acids. Trimming pared 4 bases from V and 6 bases from J, leaving 16 bases between. The CDR3 spells CASSGNIGGSGELFF. In DNA form, the CDR3 reads TGTGCCAGCAGCGGAAATATCGGAGGGTCCGGGGAGCTGTTTTTT.

The rearrangement links TRBV10-3 to TRBJ1-1, with D hard to call. The CDR3 sequence is 11 residues long. Germline lookup yields CDR1 ENHRY and CDR2 SYGVKD. The germline V and J ends were trimmed by 7 bases and 6 bases, with 9 bases remaining between them. The CDR3 DNA follows: TGTGCCATCACGGGCGGGGCTGAAGCTTTCTTT. Amino acids: CAITGGAEAFF.

This clonotype is judged medium-sized. This chain connects TRBV19 to TRBJ2-6; D possibly corresponds to TRBD2 (5 bases). This CDR3 has 15 residues. Germline values: CDR1 LNHDA, CDR2 SQIVND (reference sequence). V gave up 5 bases and J gave up 0 bases, with 8 bases separating them. The CDR3 nucleotides read TGTGCCAGTAGTTTCGGGGTCTCTGGGGCCAACGTCCTGACTTTC. It is translated as CASSFGVSGANVLTF.

This chain connects TRBV7-9 to TRBJ1-1; D is perhaps TRBD1 (5 bases). Trimming removed 5 bases from V and 1 base from J, with 8 bases in between. The CDR3 is 13 residues long. The germline V gene has CDR1 SEHNR and CDR2 FQNEAQ (reference sequence). The CDR3 DNA follows: TGTGCCAGCAGCCTAGGACAGAACACTGAAGCTTTCTTT. Protein product: CASSLGQNTEAFF.

This clonotype showed up just a few times. The rearrangement links TRBV20-1 to TRBJ2-5, with 14 bases aligning to TRBD2. V was clipped by 3 bases and J by 1 base; unmatched bases: 13. Germline V CDR1 and CDR2: DFQATT, SNEGSKA (reference sequence). This CDR3 has 19 amino acids. The CDR3 bases are TGCAGTGCTAGTCCAACCCTTGGACTAGCGGGAGGCCCCCAAGAGACCCAGTACTTC. It translates to CSASPTLGLAGGPQETQYF.

This clonotype has a handful of counts. The chain uses TRBV6-1 and TRBJ1-1; D unclear. The germline V gene has CDR1 MNHNS and CDR2 SASEGT. Between the trimmed V and J ends, which lost 6 bases and 0 bases, there was a span of 11 bases. CDR3 size: 14 residues. DNA for the CDR3: TGTGCCAGCAGGAACAGCGGTATGAACACTGAAGCTTTCTTT. This encodes CASRNSGMNTEAFF.

The genes are TRBV29-1 and TRBJ2-2; D is uncertain. There are 11 residues in the CDR3. Per the germline V gene, CDR1 is SQVTM and CDR2 is ANQGSEA. Trimming removed 6 bases from V and 3 bases from J, with 5 bases in between. CDR3 nucleotide sequence: TGCAGCGTCCGGGACACCGGGGAGCTGTTTTTT. It yields the protein CSVRDTGELFF.

The rearrangement links TRBV29-1 to TRBJ2-7; 9 positions agree with TRBD1. The CDR3 length is 14 residues. The V segment lost 4 bases and the J segment 3 bases; nucleotides outside the gene matches: 7. The germline V gene encodes CDR1 SQVTM and CDR2 ANQGSEA. DNA for the CDR3: TGCAGCGTTGCGGGAGGACAGGGGAGCTACGAGCAGTACTTC. It encodes CSVAGGQGSYEQYF.

This clonotype was seen only once. The chain carries TRBV29-1 and TRBJ1-2, with 8 bases matching TRBD1. In germline, CDR1 is SQVTM, CDR2 ANQGSEA. This CDR3 is built from 17 residues. V shed 0 bases, J shed 4 bases, and the junction held 13 bases outside the gene matches. For the CDR3, the DNA is TGCAGCGTTGAAGAAGCAGGGGGCGACTCCCACGGCTATGGCTACACCTTC. As protein: CSVEEAGGDSHGYGYTF.

This chain connects TRBV20-1 to TRBJ2-7; 10 nucleotides agree with TRBD2. CDR1 and CDR2 from the germline V gene are DFQATT and SNEGSKA (reference sequence). V gave up 3 bases and J gave up 0 bases; unmatched junction bases: 2. This CDR3 comprises 14 residues. The CDR3 sequence is CSASPSGSSYEQYF. DNA of the CDR3: TGCAGTGCTAGCCCTAGCGGGAGCTCCTACGAGCAGTACTTC.

Worth noting for this clonotype: No conserved phenylalanine or tryptophan is present at the end of the CDR3, so a read error is the likely explanation. The rearrangement joins TRBV12-5 to TRBJ2-5; 11 bases are shared with TRBD2. The CDR3 has 18 amino acids. From germline, CDR1 is LGHNT and CDR2 FRNRAP. Trimming cost V 2 bases and J 5 bases; bases outside gene matches: 13. Written as DNA, the CDR3 is TGTGCTAGTGGTTTGATGCGGACCCTAGCGGGGGGAGTGGAGACCCAGTACTAC. Translating gives CASGLMRTLAGGVETQYY.

This sequence joins TRBV2 and TRBJ2-6, with D possibly being TRBD1 or TRBD2 (5 bases each). Germline V gene sequence: CDR1 SNHLY, CDR2 FYNNEI. This CDR3 region has 14 residues. With 8 bases removed from V and 0 bases from J, the gap between germline ends came to 8 bases. The CDR3 is CASQGDSGANVLTF. The CDR3 coding sequence is TGTGCCAGCCAGGGAGACTCTGGGGCCAACGTCCTGACTTTC.